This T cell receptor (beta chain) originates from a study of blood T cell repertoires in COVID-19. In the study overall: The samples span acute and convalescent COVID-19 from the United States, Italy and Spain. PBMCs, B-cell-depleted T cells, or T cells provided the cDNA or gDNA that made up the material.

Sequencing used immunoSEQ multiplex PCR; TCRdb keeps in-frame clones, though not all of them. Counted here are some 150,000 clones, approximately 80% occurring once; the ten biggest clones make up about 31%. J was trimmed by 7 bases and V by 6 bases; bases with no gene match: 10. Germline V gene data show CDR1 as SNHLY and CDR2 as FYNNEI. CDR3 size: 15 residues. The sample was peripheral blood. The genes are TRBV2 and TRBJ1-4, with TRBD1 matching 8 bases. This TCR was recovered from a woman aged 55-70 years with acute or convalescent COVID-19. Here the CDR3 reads CASRGTGAVGEKLFF. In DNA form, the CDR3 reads TGTGCCAGCAGGGGGACAGGTGCTGTGGGTGAAAAACTGTTTTTT.